The 25 T cell receptor beta chains presented below share a single source sample, sequenced in a study of cytomegalovirus exposure and HLA in healthy donors. In the PCR, 60 Vbeta and 13 Jbeta primers were used. TCRdb's copy holds only in-frame clones and misses some; the assay was immunoSEQ multiplex PCR. The table has 100,000 to 150,000 clones, 81% seen once. Sample: PBMCs. The receptors come from a woman aged 40 to 49 in good health and CMV-seronegative.

The chain recombines TRBV15 with TRBJ1-1, with 9 bases matching TRBD1. V gave up 3 bases and J gave up 5 bases; unmatched junction bases: 1. This CDR3 contains 13 residues. Germline V gene data show CDR1 as LNHNV and CDR2 as YYDKDF (reference sequence). CDR3 sequence reads: CATSRTGGTEAFF. The CDR3 DNA reads as TGTGCCACCAGCAGGACAGGGGGGACTGAAGCTTTCTTT. The variable domain in full, completed from reference TRBV15 and TRBJ1-1, reads DAMVIQNPRYQVTQFGKPVTLSCSQTLNHNVMYWYQQKSSQAPKLLFHYYDKDFNNEADTPDNFQSRRPNTSFCFLDIRSPGLGDTAMYLCATSRTGGTEAFFGQGTRLTVV.

The chain uses TRBV27 and TRBJ2-7; TRBD2 matches 7 bases. CDR1 and CDR2 from the germline V gene are MNHEY and SMNVEV (reference sequence). CDR3 length equals 16 residues. V lost 3 bases and J lost 0; bases outside the gene matches: 8. The DNA for the CDR3 is TGTGCCAGCAGTTTGACACTAGCGATGGGCTCCTACGAGCAGTACTTC. Amino acids: CASSLTLAMGSYEQYF.

The chain carries TRBV5-1 and TRBJ2-5; maybe TRBD2 (6 bases). TRBJ2-7 explains the end of the DNA better; the J call may be wrong. Germline CDR1 SGHRS, CDR2 YFSETQ. This CDR3 is built from 16 residues. Written as DNA, the CDR3 is TGCGCCAGCAGCTTGAAACGGGAGAGTATAGCTTACGAGCAGTACTTC. Amino acid sequence: CASSLKRESIAYEQYF.

This chain joins TRBV28 and TRBJ2-7, with TRBD2 matching 14 bases. Germline V gene lookup returns CDR1 MDHEN and CDR2 SYDVKM. The trim removed 9 bases at V and 5 bases at J, leaving 6 bases unmatched. This CDR3 region has 14 residues. The CDR3 DNA is TGTGCCAGTTCGACTAGCGGGAGGGCGGACGAGCAGTACTTC. This sequence encodes CASSTSGRADEQYF.

This chain connects TRBV13 to TRBJ2-7, with D hard to call. CDR3 length equals 14 residues. Germline assignment: CDR1 PRHDT and CDR2 FYEKMQ (reference sequence). V gave up 1 base and J gave up 7 bases, with 14 bases separating them. This CDR3 is CASSLVGYVGEQYF. The CDR3 DNA is TGTGCCAGCAGCTTAGTAGGTTACGTCGGGGAGCAGTACTTC.

The chain links TRBV21-1 to TRBJ2-7; the tabulated D call, TRBD1, remains unverified against the DNA. TRBV21-1 is a listed pseudogene. CDR3 length: 17 residues. The CDR3 loop reads CASSKEDQGARGYEQYF. The CDR3 region has the DNA TGTGCCAGCAGCAAAGAGGATCAGGGGGCGAGGGGCTACGAGCAGTACTTC.

V gene TRBV2 combines with J gene TRBJ2-5, with 10 bases identical to TRBD1. TRBJ2-7 matches the DNA end more closely, so the J call is doubtful. The CDR3 consists of 14 residues. Germline V CDR1 and CDR2: SNHLY, FYNNEI. CDR3 region: CASRWTGGTYEQYF. Written as DNA, the CDR3 is TGTGCCAGCAGGTGGACAGGGGGGACCTACGAGCAGTACTTC.

V and J are TRBV7-9 and TRBJ2-7; 9 nucleotides align to TRBD2. Germline CDR1 is SEHNR and CDR2 is FQNEAQ (reference sequence). The CDR3 is 13 amino acids. V was clipped by 0 bases and J by 9 bases; unmatched bases: 3. The CDR3 region has the DNA TGTGCCAGCAGCTTAGCGAGCGGGGGGTCGCAGTACTTC. Encoded protein: CASSLASGGSQYF.

A remark on this clone: The same CDR3 can be traced to other DNA sequences in this sample. J is TRBJ1-2 and V is TRBV5-6; perhaps TRBD1 as D (6 bases). The CDR3 is made up of 17 amino acids. CDR1 SGHDT and CDR2 YYEEEE come from the germline V gene. V was clipped by 0 bases and J by 3 bases, with 18 bases between them. CDR3 in amino acids: CASSLDFRGKVDYGYTF. The DNA of the CDR3 is TGTGCCAGCAGCTTGGACTTCAGGGGTAAAGTGGACTATGGCTACACCTTC.

V and J are TRBV27 and TRBJ1-1; the match to TRBD1 covers 8 bases. CDR1 is MNHEY, CDR2 SMNVEV, per germline (reference sequence). The CDR3 covers 13 residues. The V and J ends lost 4 bases and 4 bases, in that order; junction bases with no gene match: 2. The CDR3 loop reads CASSYDRGTEAFF. The CDR3 bases are TGTGCCAGCAGTTACGACAGGGGCACTGAAGCTTTCTTT.

This clone was seen only a few times. This chain connects TRBV2 to TRBJ1-1, with no clear D. This CDR3 spans 13 amino acids. Trimming took 4 bases from V and 1 from J, leaving 7 bases between them. The germline CDR1 and CDR2 sequences are SNHLY and FYNNEI. CDR3 residues: CASSVSGNTEAFF. The CDR3 DNA reads as TGTGCCAGCAGTGTCTCGGGGAACACTGAAGCTTTCTTT.

The CDR3 region has the DNA TGCGCCAGCAGCTTGACGACAGGAATCTCCTACGAGCAGTACTTC. Protein: CASSLTTGISYEQYF. The rearrangement uses TRBV5-1 and TRBJ2-5, with TRBD1 as a possible D gene (6 bases). The J call is uncertain, as TRBJ2-7 better fits the DNA end. Germline V gives CDR1 SGHRS, CDR2 YFSETQ. This CDR3 region has 15 residues.

Here the CDR3 DNA reads TGTGCCAGCAGCGTACTGCTCCGGGACTACAACACAGATACGCAGTATTTT. Its translation: CASSVLLRDYNTDTQYF. The V and J genes are TRBV5-6 and TRBJ2-3; 7 bases agree with TRBD2. Looked up from germline, CDR1 is SGHDT and CDR2 is YYEEEE. This CDR3 is 17 amino acids long. The V segment lost 4 bases and the J segment 2 bases; nucleotides outside the gene matches: 13.

The J gene is TRBJ2-7, the V gene TRBV4-2; possibly TRBD2 for D (6 bases). V lost 0 bases, J lost 2 bases, and 14 bases lay in between. Germline assignment: CDR1 LGHNA and CDR2 YNFKEQ. The CDR3 totals 16 residues. The CDR3 is CASSQETVAVTYEQYF. The CDR3, as DNA: TGTGCCAGCAGCCAAGAGACGGTAGCGGTGACCTACGAGCAGTACTTC.

This clone was recorded a few times. The CDR3 spells CASRQGGGEQYF. CDR3 DNA: TGTGCCAGCAGACAGGGGGGGGGCGAGCAGTACTTC. The chain links TRBV27 to TRBJ2-7, with D tentatively TRBD1 (8 bases). From germline, CDR1 is MNHEY and CDR2 SMNVEV (reference sequence). CDR3 length: 12 amino acids. V was trimmed by 6 bases and J by 6 bases, leaving 12 bases between them.

The chain is built from TRBV5-1 and TRBJ2-3; 9 positions agree with TRBD2. Germline values: CDR1 SGHRS, CDR2 YFSETQ. The CDR3 extends over 16 amino acids. V was clipped by 4 bases and J by 2 bases; unmatched bases: 8. CDR3 in amino acids: CASSGGTSSVTDTQYF. The CDR3 DNA sequence: TGCGCCAGCAGCGGGGGGACTAGCAGTGTCACAGATACGCAGTATTTT.

This clone appeared a few times. The genes are TRBV6-6 and TRBJ2-7; 12 bases are shared with TRBD1. In germline, CDR1 is MNHNY, CDR2 SVGAGI (reference sequence). This CDR3 comprises 16 residues. J was trimmed by 5 bases and V by 5 bases; bases with no gene match: 10. The CDR3 region has the DNA TGTGCCAGCAGTCCTTCCGGGACAGGGGGCCTGGACGAGCAGTACTTC. This sequence encodes CASSPSGTGGLDEQYF.

The CDR3 region is CASSPGTSVYNEQFF. CDR3 coding DNA: TGTGCCAGCAGTCCCGGGACTAGCGTGTACAATGAGCAGTTCTTC. V usage is TRBV28 and J usage is TRBJ2-1, with 10 bases that match TRBD2. V lost 5 bases and J lost 4; bases outside the gene matches: 5. Germline V gene lookup returns CDR1 MDHEN and CDR2 SYDVKM. This CDR3 is built from 15 residues.

The chain links TRBV7-8 to TRBJ1-5, with TRBD1 matching 8 bases. J was trimmed by 4 bases and V by 4 bases; bases with no gene match: 6. Looked up from germline, CDR1 is SGHVS and CDR2 is FQNEAQ. CDR3 length equals 15 residues. CDR3 protein: CASSSLTGGNQPQHF. The CDR3 DNA sequence: TGTGCCAGCAGCTCTCTAACAGGGGGTAATCAGCCCCAGCATTTT.

This clone was picked up one time. The rearrangement links TRBV9 to TRBJ2-1, with D possibly being TRBD2 (6 bases). The germline CDR1 and CDR2 sequences are SGDLS and YYNGEE. Trimming cost V 1 base and J 8 bases, with 10 bases left between them. CDR3 length: 13 amino acids. CDR3: CASSVFSGDEQFF. The CDR3 nucleotides are TGTGCCAGCAGCGTATTTTCGGGGGATGAGCAGTTCTTC.

The CDR3 nucleotides are TGTGCCAGCAGTTATTTCGGACTACCAGCGTACGAGCAGTACTTC. Translating gives CASSYFGLPAYEQYF. The chain employs TRBV6-6 and TRBJ2-5; weak D call: TRBD2 (6 bases). With the DNA end fitting TRBJ2-7 better, the J assignment may be wrong. The CDR3 is 15 amino acids. Germline CDR1 reads MNHNY; CDR2 reads SVGAGI (reference sequence).

This clone has just one count. The chain joins TRBV10-2 to TRBJ2-5; 9 nucleotides match TRBD1. V shed 7 bases and J 4 bases; nucleotides not matched to a gene: 4. This CDR3 has 13 residues. Germline V gives CDR1 WSHSY, CDR2 SAAADI. CDR3 coding DNA: TGCGCCAGCACCTCGGACAGGGGAGAGACCCAGTACTTC. It codes for CASTSDRGETQYF.

This chain joins TRBV6-6 and TRBJ2-2, with 9 bases aligning to TRBD2. CDR1 MNHNY and CDR2 SVGAGI come from the germline V gene (reference sequence). V dropped 5 bases and J dropped 2; count of bases not matched to a gene: 3. The CDR3 runs to 15 residues. CDR3 in DNA: TGTGCCAGCAGTAGACTAGCGGATAACACCGGGGAGCTGTTTTTT. This translates into CASSRLADNTGELFF.

V is TRBV14 and J is TRBJ1-2; D unclear. The germline V and J ends were trimmed by 5 bases and 2 bases, with 15 bases remaining between them. Germline-derived CDR1 and CDR2 are SGHDN and FVKESK. The CDR3 extends over 15 amino acids. The CDR3 DNA is TGTGCCAGCAGCGCCCGTGGAGGCCACAACTATGGCTACACCTTC. It yields the protein CASSARGGHNYGYTF.

The chain carries TRBV28 and TRBJ2-1, with D possibly being TRBD1 (5 bases). Trimming left V 3 bases short and J 4 bases short, with 10 bases between. This CDR3 is 14 amino acids long. Germline V gives CDR1 MDHEN, CDR2 SYDVKM. CDR3 loop: CASSFDRLYNEQFF. CDR3 nucleotide sequence: TGTGCCAGCAGTTTCGACAGACTTTACAATGAGCAGTTCTTC.